This passage covers 27 T cell receptor beta chains from one sample sequenced in a study of blood T cell repertoires in COVID-19. Sequenced by immunoSEQ multiplex PCR; TCRdb stores in-frame clones only, minus some. The sample lists 150,000 or so clones; around 84% were seen once. Sequenced material: peripheral blood. All receptors derive from a woman aged 60 to 75 with acute or convalescent COVID-19.

V gene TRBV5-4 combines with J gene TRBJ2-7, with a weak D call TRBD2 (6 bases). CDR3 length: 15 residues. CDR1 and CDR2 (germline): SGHNT, YYREEE (reference sequence). V was cut by 3 bases and J by 5 bases, with 18 bases left in between. The CDR3 DNA follows: TGTGCCAGCAGCTCCGCGGGACGGACTCTAAACGAGCAGTACTTC. Amino acids: CASSSAGRTLNEQYF. Full variable domain (remainder filled in from reference TRBV5-4 and TRBJ2-7): ETGVTQSPTHLIKTRGQQVTLRCSSQSGHNTVSWYQQALGQGPQFIFQYYREEENGRGNFPPRFSGLQFPNYSSELNVNALELDDSALYLCASSSAGRTLNEQYFGPGTRLTVT.

This clone was counted between two and nine times. V is TRBV19 and J is TRBJ1-3, with 9 bases that match TRBD1. Trimming removed 9 bases from V and 4 bases from J; junction bases left unmatched: 19. From germline, CDR1 is LNHDA and CDR2 SQIVND (reference sequence). The CDR3 is 18 residues long. The CDR3 protein is CASHLTRDRDSGGNTIYF. The CDR3 DNA reads TGTGCCAGCCACCTGACCCGGGACAGGGATTCGGGAGGAAACACCATATATTTT.

The V and J genes are TRBV5-4 and TRBJ2-3, with a tentative D call TRBD2 (5 bases). The CDR3 extends over 14 amino acids. Germline V gives CDR1 SGHNT, CDR2 YYREEE (reference sequence). The V end lost 0 bases, the J end lost 2 bases, and 7 bases lay between the germline ends. The CDR3, as DNA: TGTGCCAGCAGCTTGGGAGCGGTCACAGATACGCAGTATTTT. It yields the protein CASSLGAVTDTQYF. The variable domain in full, completed from reference TRBV5-4 and TRBJ2-3, reads ETGVTQSPTHLIKTRGQQVTLRCSSQSGHNTVSWYQQALGQGPQFIFQYYREEENGRGNFPPRFSGLQFPNYSSELNVNALELDDSALYLCASSLGAVTDTQYFGPGTRLTVL.

This chain connects TRBV6-1 to TRBJ1-5; D might be TRBD1 (6 bases). This CDR3 has 14 amino acids. The V end was cut by 0 bases, the J end by 15 bases, with 18 bases between. The germline CDR1 and CDR2 sequences are MNHNS and SASEGT. The CDR3 spells CASSEALGQFRWHF. CDR3 nucleotides: TGTGCCAGCAGTGAAGCACTCGGACAGTTTCGTTGGCATTTT.

The DNA of the CDR3 is TGTGCCAGCAGTGAAGTTTTGGGGGCGGATGGCTACACCTTC. Translating gives CASSEVLGADGYTF. The rearrangement links TRBV6-1 to TRBJ1-2; a weak D match, TRBD1 (6 bases). The V end was cut by 1 base, the J end by 6 bases, with 12 bases between. The CDR3 loop spans 14 amino acids. CDR1 and CDR2 from the germline V gene are MNHNS and SASEGT.

This rearrangement joins TRBV28 to TRBJ1-2; no definite D call. The CDR3 sequence is 14 residues long. Germline V lookup: CDR1 MDHEN, CDR2 SYDVKM. V was clipped by 5 bases and J by 4 bases, with 14 bases between them. The CDR3 bases are TGTGCCAGCAGTAGCACGACACAAACCTATGGCTACACCTTC. Protein product: CASSSTTQTYGYTF.

The gene calls are TRBV30 and TRBJ2-2; 7 positions match TRBD1. V was clipped by 5 bases and J by 3 bases; unmatched bases: 3. CDR1 is GTSNPN, CDR2 SVGIG, per germline (reference sequence). This CDR3 is built from 13 residues. DNA of the CDR3: TGTGCCTGGCTGGGACAGCACACCGGGGAGCTGTTTTTT. Translated: CAWLGQHTGELFF.

The J gene is TRBJ1-1, the V gene TRBV30, with a possible D match to TRBD1 (5 bases). Germline V gene sequence: CDR1 GTSNPN, CDR2 SVGIG (reference sequence). The CDR3 totals 13 residues. Trimming left V 4 bases short and J 5 bases short, with 14 bases between. CDR3 region: CAWKRAGPTEAFF. CDR3 in DNA: TGTGCCTGGAAAAGGGCAGGGCCAACTGAAGCTTTCTTT.

The V and J genes are TRBV27 and TRBJ2-7, with TRBD1 matching over 10 bases. The CDR3 runs 16 residues. V lost 4 bases, J lost 3 bases, and 9 bases stayed unmatched. The V gene's germline CDR1 is MNHEY and CDR2 SMNVEV (reference sequence). In DNA form, the CDR3 reads TGTGCCAGCAGTTCACGGGACAGGGGATTCGGCTACGAGCAGTACTTC. As protein: CASSSRDRGFGYEQYF.

CDR3 DNA: TGTGCCAGCAGCTTGGGCGACAGGGTCAATCAGCCCCAGCATTTT. Protein sequence: CASSLGDRVNQPQHF. The rearrangement joins TRBV5-6 to TRBJ1-5; 7 nucleotides line up with TRBD1. The V gene end was trimmed by 0 bases and the J gene end by 3 bases; junction bases not matched to a gene: 3. Germline V lookup: CDR1 SGHDT, CDR2 YYEEEE. The CDR3 loop spans 15 amino acids.

This sequence joins TRBV7-2 and TRBJ1-5; maybe TRBD1 (6 bases). Germline V gene lookup returns CDR1 SGHTA and CDR2 FQGNSA. V lost 6 bases to trimming and J lost 10 bases, with 22 bases between them. This CDR3 is 15 amino acids long. CDR3 nucleotides: TGTGCCAGCAGTATAGGGGACACCGGCAAGTCCCCCCAGCATTTT. Translated, it gives CASSIGDTGKSPQHF.

This CDR3 reads CASSPFMWGGRVGNTEAFF. The DNA of the CDR3 is TGTGCCAGCAGTCCGTTCATGTGGGGGGGACGGGTTGGGAACACTGAAGCTTTCTTT. The rearrangement links TRBV2 to TRBJ1-1, with D perhaps matching TRBD1 (5 bases). The germline CDR1 and CDR2 sequences are SNHLY and FYNNEI. Trimming removed 5 bases at V and 1 base at J, with 26 bases between. The CDR3 is 19 residues long.

This sequence joins TRBV28 and TRBJ2-1; TRBD1 agrees at 9 bases. The CDR3 has 16 amino acids. Per the germline V gene, CDR1 is MDHEN and CDR2 is SYDVKM. The ends lost 8 bases at V and 8 bases at J; junction bases unmatched: 16. CDR3 sequence reads: CASPQAGTGRFDEQFF. As DNA, the CDR3 is TGTGCCAGCCCCCAGGCCGGGACAGGGAGATTCGATGAGCAGTTCTTC.

This clone was found a few times. The rearrangement links TRBV5-6 to TRBJ2-2, with 7 bases that match TRBD1. After removal of 5 bases from V and 0 bases from J, the junction contained 10 bases not matched to a gene. Germline V CDR1 and CDR2: SGHDT, YYEEEE. This CDR3 has 17 amino acids. The CDR3 DNA follows: TGTGCCAGCAGTCTAAGGAAAACAGGGGCGAACACCGGGGAGCTGTTTTTT. Translation: CASSLRKTGANTGELFF. Combining the CDR3 with reference TRBV5-6 and TRBJ2-2 gives the whole variable domain DAGVTQSPTHLIKTRGQQVTLRCSPKSGHDTVSWYQQALGQGPQFIFQYYEEEERQRGNFPDRFSGHQFPNYSSELNVNALLLGDSALYLCASSLRKTGANTGELFFGEGSRLTVL.

The sample holds one count of this clone. The gene calls are TRBV3-1 (or the pseudogene TRBV3-2) and TRBJ1-2; tentatively, D is TRBD1 (5 bases). V was cut by 1 base and J by 5 bases, with 14 bases left in between. Germline V gives CDR1 LGHDT, CDR2 YNNKEL (reference sequence). The CDR3 runs 15 residues. The CDR3 loop reads CASSQVAQGGYGYTF. The CDR3 DNA reads as TGTGCCAGCAGCCAAGTGGCCCAGGGTGGATATGGCTACACCTTC.

This chain joins TRBV7-2 and TRBJ2-5, with TRBD2 matching over 7 bases. The CDR3 consists of 15 residues. V lost 8 bases and J lost 1; bases outside the gene matches: 10. Per germline, CDR1 SGHTA and CDR2 FQGNSA. The DNA of the CDR3 is TGTGCCAGCCGGGGGGTGGGAGTGTCCCAAGAGACCCAGTACTTC. Amino acids: CASRGVGVSQETQYF.

This clone was found once. This chain uses TRBV6-5 with TRBJ1-1; D is possibly TRBD1 (5 bases). Germline CDR1 reads MNHEY; CDR2 reads SVGAGI. This CDR3 comprises 14 residues. V lost 10 bases, J lost 4 bases, and 19 bases lay in between. The CDR3 nucleotides read TGTGCCACCCCAACCCAGGGAGGGATCACTGAAGCTTTCTTT. It encodes CATPTQGGITEAFF.

V usage is TRBV6-5 and J usage is TRBJ1-1; weak D call: TRBD1 (6 bases). Germline V gene sequence: CDR1 MNHEY, CDR2 SVGAGI. The CDR3 is made up of 12 amino acids. Trimming shortened V by 5 bases and J by 11 bases, and 15 bases separated the two germline ends. DNA for the CDR3: TGTGCCAGCAGTACCGGGGGGGGCACGGCTTTCTTT. Encoded protein: CASSTGGGTAFF.

The chain recombines TRBV9 with TRBJ2-1; 10 bases line up with TRBD2. The CDR3 extends over 16 amino acids. The germline V gene encodes CDR1 SGDLS and CDR2 YYNGEE. Trimming removed 0 bases from V and 4 bases from J; junction bases left unmatched: 4. CDR3 DNA: TGTGCCAGCAGCGTAGTCAGGACTAGCGGATACAATGAGCAGTTCTTC. Translating it yields CASSVVRTSGYNEQFF. The whole variable domain, filled in from reference TRBV9 and TRBJ2-1, reads DSGVTQTPKHLITATGQRVTLRCSPRSGDLSVYWYQQSLDQGLQFLIQYYNGEERAKGNILERFSAQQFPDLHSELNLSSLELGDSALYFCASSVVRTSGYNEQFFGPGTRLTVL.

This clone has only one observation. The V call is TRBV28, the J call TRBJ1-4, with D perhaps matching TRBD1 (5 bases). Germline V gives CDR1 MDHEN, CDR2 SYDVKM. The V gene lost 4 bases and the J gene lost 12 bases, with 18 bases spanning the gap. CDR3 size: 14 residues. The CDR3 is CASSSPGVTGELFF. DNA of the CDR3: TGTGCCAGCAGTTCCCCGGGGGTCACGGGGGAACTGTTTTTT. Full variable domain (rest looked up from reference TRBV28 and TRBJ1-4): DVKVTQSSRYLVKRTGEKVFLECVQDMDHENMFWYRQDPGLGLRLIYFSYDVKMKEKGDIPEGYSVSREKKERFSLILESASTNQTSMYLCASSSPGVTGELFFGSGTQLSVL.

This rearrangement joins TRBV29-1 to TRBJ2-5, with 12 nucleotides matching TRBD1. The CDR3 is 14 residues long. Trimming removed 6 bases from V and 5 bases from J; junction bases left unmatched: 7. Germline V CDR1 and CDR2: SQVTM, ANQGSEA. This chain's CDR3 is CSVRDRGRGETQYF. The DNA of the CDR3 is TGCAGCGTCAGGGACAGGGGGCGAGGGGAGACCCAGTACTTC.

This sequence joins TRBV7-6 and TRBJ1-2, with D possibly matching TRBD1 (5 bases). The CDR3 runs 13 residues. Looked up from germline, CDR1 is SGHVS and CDR2 is FNYEAQ. Trimming stripped 6 bases from V and 4 bases from J, with 12 bases between. CDR3: CASSPNGGYGYTF. The CDR3 DNA reads TGTGCCAGCAGTCCTAACGGGGGCTATGGCTACACCTTC.

As concerns this clone: The same CDR3 arises from other DNA sequences in this sample as well. The chain combines TRBV28 with TRBJ2-7, with unresolved D. This CDR3 has 11 residues. Germline V gene lookup returns CDR1 MDHEN and CDR2 SYDVKM. Trimming stripped 6 bases from V and 2 bases from J, with 5 bases between. The CDR3 spells CASSPTYEQYF. CDR3 nucleotides: TGTGCCAGCAGCCCCACCTACGAGCAGTACTTC.

This clone appeared once. The rearrangement joins TRBV6-7 to TRBJ1-4; 10 bases map to TRBD1. TRBV6-7 is an ORF, and what it does is uncertain. V lost 5 bases and J lost 7; bases outside the gene matches: 1. This CDR3 region has 13 residues. CDR3 bases: TGTGCCAGCAGTGGGGACAGGGGTGAAAAACTGTTTTTT. Protein: CASSGDRGEKLFF.

This chain joins TRBV27 and TRBJ1-1; TRBD1 might be the D (5 bases). CDR1 is MNHEY, CDR2 SMNVEV, per germline (reference sequence). Between the trimmed V and J ends, which lost 2 bases and 1 base, there was a span of 11 bases. CDR3 length: 15 amino acids. CDR3 region: CASSLLGGANTEAFF. The DNA for the CDR3 is TGTGCCAGCAGTTTACTGGGCGGGGCGAACACTGAAGCTTTCTTT.

This chain joins TRBV7-9 and TRBJ2-7; TRBD1 matches at 7 bases. CDR3 size: 15 residues. Trimming cost V 1 base and J 0 bases; bases outside gene matches: 3. The germline V gene encodes CDR1 SEHNR and CDR2 FQNEAQ (reference sequence). The CDR3 DNA reads TGTGCCAGCAGCTTAGGGACAGGACCCTCCTACGAGCAGTACTTC. Protein product: CASSLGTGPSYEQYF.

This clone was counted only a few times. The chain links TRBV3-1 (or the pseudogene TRBV3-2) to TRBJ1-1; D possibly corresponds to TRBD1 (5 bases). This CDR3 has 14 residues. CDR1 and CDR2 (germline): LGHDT, YNNKEL (reference sequence). Between the trimmed V and J ends, which lost 8 bases and 0 bases, there was a span of 13 bases. The CDR3 DNA follows: TGTGCCAGCCGGGGCGGGGCAGTGAACACTGAAGCTTTCTTT. Encoded protein: CASRGGAVNTEAFF.